The 7 T cell receptor beta chains below come from one sample, sequenced in a study of T cells in Graves' hyperthyroidism and ophthalmopathy. RNA transcripts provided the source from which TCR beta CDR3 regions were amplified. Using the HTBI primer set, a first-round RT-PCR was run on the TCR CDR3. TCRdb called the multiplex PCR reads again in MiXCR, with one record for every CDR3 protein. The sample lists approximately 370,000 distinct CDR3 sequences, 15% to 20% occurring once. Sequencing input: blood. These receptor sequences come from a woman aged 25 to 39 with Graves' hyperthyroidism that later progressed to Graves' ophthalmopathy.

This clonotype was observed many times. The genes are TRBV7-9 and TRBJ2-1, with 11 bases identical to TRBD2. Germline V lookup: CDR1 SEHNR, CDR2 FQNEAQ (reference sequence). This CDR3 spans 16 amino acids. Trimming took 5 bases from V and 8 from J; bases not matched to a gene: 11. CDR3 region: CASSHSLAGGTHEQFF. The CDR3 region has the DNA TGTGCCAGCAGCCATTCTCTAGCGGGAGGAACCCATGAGCAGTTCTTC.

This clonotype has a handful of counts. The chain links TRBV20-1 to TRBJ1-6; maybe TRBD1 (6 bases). V dropped 0 bases and J dropped 10 bases, with 16 bases sitting between them. The CDR3 runs 15 residues. Per the germline V gene, CDR1 is DFQATT and CDR2 is SNEGSKA (reference sequence). CDR3 nucleotides: TGCAGTGCTAGAGATCAGACAGGAATGTCGTCACCCCTCCACTTT. Protein: CSARDQTGMSSPLHF.

The V gene is TRBV19, the J gene TRBJ2-3, with D hard to call. V was trimmed by 6 bases and J by 0 bases, leaving 10 bases between them. This CDR3 has 14 amino acids. CDR1 LNHDA and CDR2 SQIVND come from the germline V gene (reference sequence). The CDR3 DNA sequence: TGTGCCAGTAGGGATGATGGTAGCACAGATACGCAGTATTTT. This translates into CASRDDGSTDTQYF.

This clonotype appeared a few times. This chain links TRBV5-1 with TRBJ1-3; D unclear. The CDR3 runs 17 residues. Germline loops: CDR1 SGHRS, CDR2 YFSETQ. The V gene lost 1 base and the J gene lost 0 bases, with 14 bases spanning the gap. The CDR3 loop is CASSLRSLSHSGNTIYF. DNA for the CDR3: TGCGCCAGCAGCTTGAGGTCCCTCAGCCACTCTGGAAACACCATATATTTT.

This chain connects TRBV7-2 to TRBJ2-1; 16 bases map to TRBD2. The germline V gene encodes CDR1 SGHTA and CDR2 FQGNSA. V was pared by 5 bases and J by 9 bases, with 10 bases of the junction left unmatched. The CDR3 has 17 amino acids. The CDR3 protein is CASSLSGTSGGAGEQFF. The CDR3 DNA follows: TGTGCCAGCAGCCTATCAGGGACTAGCGGGGGGGCAGGTGAGCAGTTCTTC.

Many counts were recorded for this clonotype. The rearrangement uses TRBV28 and TRBJ1-5; D may be TRBD1 (5 bases). V shed 2 bases and J shed 3 bases, with 20 bases lying between them. Per the germline V gene, CDR1 is MDHEN and CDR2 is SYDVKM. The CDR3 is made up of 18 amino acids. In DNA, the CDR3 is TGTGCCAGCAGTTTACTCCTCCCGGCAGGGCAGTTCAATCAGCCCCAGCATTTT. It encodes CASSLLLPAGQFNQPQHF.

The J gene is TRBJ2-7, the V gene TRBV6-1, with a weak D call TRBD1 (6 bases). The last part of the DNA fits TRBJ2-1 better; the J call may be wrong. The CDR3 consists of 15 residues. Looked up from germline, CDR1 is MNHNS and CDR2 is SASEGT. As DNA, the CDR3 is TGTGCCAGCAGTGAGGCGGAGACAGGTTCCTACGAGCAGTTCTTC. Translating gives CASSEAETGSYEQFF.